This T cell receptor (beta chain) is drawn from a study of blood T cell repertoires in COVID-19. Study-wide context: From the United States, Italy and Spain came samples of acute and convalescent COVID-19. The analysed material was cDNA or gDNA that came from T cells, B-cell-depleted T cells, or PBMCs.

V shed 4 bases, J shed 2 bases, and the junction held 5 bases outside the gene matches. The CDR3 loop spans 15 amino acids. Germline V gene lookup returns CDR1 SGHRS and CDR2 YFSETQ. The assay was immunoSEQ multiplex PCR, and TCRdb's table has in-frame clones only and misses some. Of 20,000 to 25,000 clones detected, approximately 88% appear once; the ten largest clones hold 8% to 10%. This clonotype originated in a human donor with active COVID-19. The donor label of this sample is uncertain. The sequenced material came from peripheral blood. The rearrangement joins TRBV5-1 to TRBJ2-3, with 9 bases matching TRBD1. The CDR3 DNA reads TGCGCCAGCAGCCCCGGACAGGGGCCCACAGATACGCAGTATTTT. It encodes CASSPGQGPTDTQYF.